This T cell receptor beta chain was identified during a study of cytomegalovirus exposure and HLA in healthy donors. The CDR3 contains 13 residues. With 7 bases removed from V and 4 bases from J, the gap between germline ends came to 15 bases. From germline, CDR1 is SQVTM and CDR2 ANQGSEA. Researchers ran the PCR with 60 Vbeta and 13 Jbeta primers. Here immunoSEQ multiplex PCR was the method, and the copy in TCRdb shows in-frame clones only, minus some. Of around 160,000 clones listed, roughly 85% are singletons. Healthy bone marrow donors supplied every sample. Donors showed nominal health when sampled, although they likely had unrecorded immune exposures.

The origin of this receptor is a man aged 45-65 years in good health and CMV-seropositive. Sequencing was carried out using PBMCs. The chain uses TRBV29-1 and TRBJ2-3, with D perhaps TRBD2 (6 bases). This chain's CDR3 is CSAVLASADTQYF. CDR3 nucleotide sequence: TGCAGCGCCGTACTAGCTAGCGCAGATACGCAGTATTTT.